The clone carrying this T cell receptor (beta chain) showed up many times. Antigen unknown. This record comes from a study of T cells in Graves' hyperthyroidism and ophthalmopathy. General study results and limits: Ophthalmopathy was separated from stable hyperthyroidism by a 13 V-J model. With a median lead of 6.5 months before onset, the model predicted ophthalmopathy.

Amplification targeted TCR beta CDR3 regions from RNA transcripts. RT-PCR in the first round (using the HTBI primer set) targeted the TCR CDR3. TCRdb processed the multiplex PCR reads anew with MiXCR; each CDR3 protein has one entry. The repertoire includes around 580,000 distinct CDR3 sequences, roughly 50% of them detected once, and around 8% sits in the top ten. Hyperthyroidism in the patients, aged 18 to 65, was newly diagnosed and under 2 months in duration. Unmatched junction bases numbered 9, after V lost 4 bases and J lost 5 bases. CDR1 is SEHNR, CDR2 FQNEAQ, per germline (reference sequence). The CDR3 extends over 15 amino acids.

The chain has TRBV7-9 and TRBJ2-5, with TRBD1 matching over 8 bases. This sequence was found in a woman aged 18-30 years with Graves' hyperthyroidism. The sample was peripheral blood or thyroid tissue (not recorded which). CDR3 bases: TGTGCCAGCAGCTCGGACAGGGTTGTAACCGAGACCCAGTACTTC. It is translated as CASSSDRVVTETQYF. Complete variable domain (other parts from reference TRBV7-9 and TRBJ2-5): DTGVSQNPRHKITKRGQNVTFRCDPISEHNRLYWYRQTLGQGPEFLTYFQNEAQLEKSRLLSDRFSAERPKGSFSTLEIQRTEQGDSAMYLCASSSDRVVTETQYFGPGTRLLVL.